This TCR beta chain is drawn from a study of type 1 regulatory T cells. Study-wide context: T-allo10 is an in vitro-generated, Tr1-enriched CD4 T cell product specific for alloantigen.

Worth noting for this clonotype: Its antigen remains unknown.

Each CDR3 protein gets one entry after TCRdb re-called the reads with MiXCR. The data hold about 24,000 distinct CDR3 sequences, with roughly two thirds observed a single time. Trimming removed 10 bases at V and 3 bases at J, with 17 bases between. This CDR3 spans 14 amino acids. Per germline, CDR1 ENHRY and CDR2 SYGVKD. The graft donor-derived T-allo10 cells reportedly recognize host alloantigens, are anergic, and suppress alloantigen-specifically. Sequencing used cultured T cells, either the whole culture or a sorted T cell fraction (not recorded which). Described subset: Tr1-enriched cell product generated in vitro against host alloantigens. The TCR was taken from a human donor in good health. This rearrangement joins TRBV10-3 to TRBJ2-3; D is ambiguous. In DNA form, the CDR3 reads TGTGCCACAAGACCCAGCTTAACGACAGATACGCAGTATTTT. This codes for CATRPSLTTDTQYF.